The 24 T cell receptor beta chains below were found in one sample sequenced in a study of T cell repertoires in cytomegalovirus infection. MiXCR, run by TCRdb on the reads, gives a single entry per CDR3 protein. The data hold about 300,000 distinct CDR3 sequences, with about a tenth observed a single time. The sample taken for sequencing was PBMCs. The receptors were sampled from a human donor in good health (CMV status not recorded). Some clones in this sample may be carry-over from other donors' samples.

This clonotype came up many times. The V call is TRBV12-5, the J call TRBJ2-5, with TRBD1 matching 8 bases. The CDR3 has 15 residues. Per the germline V gene, CDR1 is LGHNT and CDR2 is FRNRAP. With 5 bases clipped from V and 2 bases from J, the junction kept 7 bases outside the gene matches. In DNA, the CDR3 is TGTGCTAGTGGTCTGTGGACAGGGAAGCAAGAGACCCAGTACTTC. It translates to CASGLWTGKQETQYF.

This chain uses TRBV13 with TRBJ1-4; 9 bases are shared with TRBD1. This CDR3 spans 14 amino acids. CDR1 and CDR2 from the germline V gene are PRHDT and FYEKMQ (reference sequence). V lost 5 bases to trimming and J lost 8 bases; unmatched junction nucleotides: 6. The CDR3 sequence: CASSPRDRDEKLFF. CDR3 nucleotides: TGTGCCAGCAGCCCACGGGACAGGGACGAAAAACTGTTTTTT.

This clonotype appeared many times. V and J are TRBV2 and TRBJ2-3; D is undetermined. V was pared by 7 bases and J by 6 bases, with 11 bases between. There are 12 residues in the CDR3. Germline CDR1 and CDR2: SNHLY and FYNNEI. CDR3 sequence (DNA): TGTGCCAGCACAGGAGAGTGGGATACGCAGTATTTT. Translation: CASTGEWDTQYF.

This clonotype was detected only a few times. CDR3 DNA: TGTGCCAGCAGCCGCACCGGGGGGGAATACGAGCAGTACGTC. The encoded protein is CASSRTGGEYEQYV. The rearrangement links TRBV5-6 to TRBJ2-7; 8 nucleotides line up with TRBD2. The V gene end was trimmed by 4 bases and the J gene end by 4 bases; junction bases not matched to a gene: 7. The CDR3 is made up of 14 amino acids. Germline CDR1 is SGHDT and CDR2 is YYEEEE.

This clonotype was observed many times. The rearrangement uses TRBV28 and TRBJ1-2, with TRBD1 as a possible D gene (5 bases). The CDR3 is 14 residues long. The V and J ends lost 6 bases and 9 bases respectively, with 20 bases between them. In germline, CDR1 is MDHEN, CDR2 SYDVKM. In nucleotides, the CDR3 is TGTGCCAGCAGCCGCGGGGGTACGGACGTTCGCTACACCTTC. This encodes CASSRGGTDVRYTF.

The sample holds a few counts of this clonotype. This chain connects TRBV6-5 to TRBJ2-5; the D gene is possibly TRBD1 (6 bases). V shed 2 bases and J shed 2 bases, with 9 bases lying between them. Germline CDR1 reads MNHEY; CDR2 reads SVGAGI. The CDR3 runs to 14 residues. The CDR3 spells CASSYGTGQETQYF. As DNA, the CDR3 is TGTGCCAGCAGTTACGGCACAGGGCAAGAGACCCAGTACTTC.

This clonotype was found many times. The V and J genes are TRBV12-3 or TRBV12-4 and TRBJ1-2, with D unclear. The CDR3 runs to 16 residues. V dropped 6 bases and J dropped 2 bases, with 19 bases sitting between them. The CDR3 DNA is TGTGCCAGCAGCGGGAATCACAGAGTACTGAACTATGGCTACACCTTC. This encodes CASSGNHRVLNYGYTF.

This clonotype was seen many times. The gene calls are TRBV7-3 and TRBJ1-6; the D is unclear. The CDR3 spans 13 residues. Between the trimmed V and J ends, which lost 2 bases and 7 bases, there was a span of 6 bases. Germline V gene sequence: CDR1 SGHTA, CDR2 FQGTGA. The CDR3 region has the DNA TGTGCCAGCAGCTTAGGACCCAATTCACCCCTCCACTTT. Encoded protein: CASSLGPNSPLHF. Complete variable domain (other parts from reference TRBV7-3 and TRBJ1-6): GAGVSQTPSNKVTEKGKYVELRCDPISGHTALYWYRQSLGQGPEFLIYFQGTGAADDSGLPNDRFFAVRPEGSVSTLKIQRTERGDSAVYLCASSLGPNSPLHFGNGTRLTVT.

This clonotype occurred a few times. An end of the junction differs from the germline gene, which may be a read error. This sequence joins TRBV20-1 and TRBJ2-1, with TRBD2 as a possible D gene (7 bases). Per the germline V gene, CDR1 is DFQATT and CDR2 is SNEGSKA (reference sequence). The CDR3 is 17 amino acids. Here the CDR3 DNA reads TGCAGTGTTAGACTTCTTACTCGGGGGGCACTCTACAATGAGCAGTTCTTC. Protein sequence: CSVRLLTRGALYNEQFF.

V and J are TRBV28 and TRBJ2-7; D is unresolved. Germline CDR1 MDHEN, CDR2 SYDVKM. The CDR3 length is 14 residues. V was clipped by 2 bases and J by 5 bases, with 13 bases between them. CDR3 sequence reads: CASSLRLGIHEQYV. For the CDR3, the DNA is TGTGCCAGCAGTTTACGCTTGGGCATCCACGAGCAGTACGTC.

There are many counts of this clonotype. V is TRBV20-1 and J is TRBJ2-5, with D tentatively TRBD2 (7 bases). Deletions cut 4 bases from V and 5 bases from J, with 20 bases between. The CDR3 is made up of 15 amino acids. In germline, CDR1 is DFQATT, CDR2 SNEGSKA (reference sequence). The CDR3 nucleotides are TGCAGTGCTACCCCTAGGGGGGGGAGATTGGAGACCCAGTACTTC. This translates into CSATPRGGRLETQYF.

This clonotype has a count of ten or more. V and J are TRBV14 and TRBJ1-1; a possible D gene is TRBD1 (5 bases). Trimming shortened V by 3 bases and J by 1 base, and 6 bases separated the two germline ends. The CDR3 contains 13 residues. The germline V gene encodes CDR1 SGHDN and CDR2 FVKESK. The CDR3: CASSQTENTEAFF. CDR3 coding DNA: TGTGCCAGCAGCCAGACAGAGAACACTGAAGCTTTCTTT. The whole variable domain, remainder taken from reference TRBV14 and TRBJ1-1, is EAGVTQFPSHSVIEKGQTVTLRCDPISGHDNLYWYRRVMGKEIKFLLHFVKESKQDESGMPNNRFLAERTGGTYSTLKVQPAELEDSGVYFCASSQTENTEAFFGQGTRLTVV.

This clonotype was detected ten times or more. The chain recombines TRBV12-3 or TRBV12-4 with TRBJ2-5; 8 bases match TRBD1. The CDR3 covers 15 residues. Losses at the gene ends were 7 bases for V and 4 bases for J; bases not matched to a gene: 11. CDR3 coding DNA: TGTGCCAGCACCCCGGACAGGGTGAAAGGAGAGACCCAGTACTTC. It translates to CASTPDRVKGETQYF.

This clonotype was recorded many times. The chain uses TRBV27 and TRBJ2-3; TRBD2 is a possible D gene (7 bases). Trimming shortened V by 10 bases and J by 10 bases, and 24 bases separated the two germline ends. In germline, CDR1 is MNHEY, CDR2 SMNVEV (reference sequence). This CDR3 is built from 14 residues. Written as DNA, the CDR3 is TGTGCCACCCGAAGGGGGGGACTGGGGGGTGCGCAGTATTTT. Amino acids: CATRRGGLGGAQYF.

This clonotype was found a few times. The chain links TRBV7-9 to TRBJ2-5; D gene ambiguous. The length of the CDR3 is 13 residues. Germline V gene data show CDR1 as SEHNR and CDR2 as FQNEAQ (reference sequence). V lost 0 bases and J 4 bases, leaving 6 bases between the germline ends. The CDR3 spells CASSLAQAETQYF. Written as DNA, the CDR3 is TGTGCCAGCAGCTTAGCGCAGGCAGAGACCCAGTACTTC.

This clonotype was observed many times. V usage is TRBV7-2 and J usage is TRBJ1-2; D is unresolved. Trimming pared 6 bases from V and 2 bases from J, leaving 13 bases between. CDR1 is SGHTA and CDR2 is FQGNSA in the germline V gene. The CDR3 contains 14 residues. Here the CDR3 DNA reads TGTGCCAGCAGTCCACCTCGGGGAAACTATGGCTACACCTTC. This sequence encodes CASSPPRGNYGYTF.

This clonotype was recorded at least ten times. The chain carries TRBV20-1 and TRBJ2-5, with no clear D. The CDR3 totals 15 residues. CDR1 and CDR2 from the germline V gene are DFQATT and SNEGSKA (reference sequence). Trimming removed 1 base from V and 4 bases from J, with 16 bases in between. CDR3 sequence reads: CSARAGAYLAETQYF. Here the CDR3 DNA reads TGCAGTGCTAGAGCCGGTGCGTACCTGGCAGAGACCCAGTACTTC.

In DNA form, the CDR3 reads TGCAGTGCGGTGACTAGCGGGGCTGACAATGAGCAGTTCTTC. This translates into CSAVTSGADNEQFF. The chain recombines TRBV20-1 with TRBJ2-1; 11 positions match TRBD2. CDR3 length: 14 amino acids. V shed 6 bases, J shed 5 bases, and the junction held 6 bases outside the gene matches. The germline gives CDR1 DFQATT, CDR2 SNEGSKA (reference sequence).

This chain uses TRBV25-1 with TRBJ2-7; TRBD1 matches at 8 bases. The CDR3 sequence is 14 residues long. Per germline, CDR1 MGHDK and CDR2 SYGVNS. V lost 8 bases to trimming and J lost 0 bases; unmatched junction nucleotides: 6. CDR3 amino acids: CASSGQGSSYEQYF. The CDR3 DNA is TGTGCCAGCTCCGGACAGGGAAGCTCCTACGAGCAGTACTTC.

This sequence joins TRBV7-9 and TRBJ2-5, with TRBD2 as a possible D gene (5 bases). The CDR3 is made up of 15 amino acids. Trimming took off 4 bases at V and 5 bases at J, with 17 bases between the two ends. The germline CDR1 and CDR2 sequences are SEHNR and FQNEAQ (reference sequence). The CDR3, as DNA: TGTGCCAGCAGCTCGGACCCGGGGTCCGGGGAGACCCAGTACTTC. Amino acid sequence: CASSSDPGSGETQYF.

This clonotype was observed many times. The chain uses TRBV18 and TRBJ2-7; D gene uncertain. CDR3 length: 17 amino acids. The V gene lost 0 bases and the J gene lost 3 bases, with 18 bases spanning the gap. CDR1 is KGHSH and CDR2 is LQKENI in the germline V gene. CDR3 DNA sequence: TGTGCCAGCTCACCACCGTCGAGGCAAAGAATGTTCTACGAGCAGTACTTC. Translation: CASSPPSRQRMFYEQYF.

The J gene is TRBJ1-1, the V gene TRBV7-9; D is undetermined. The CDR3 covers 15 residues. Trimming cost V 3 bases and J 1 base, with 12 bases left between them. Germline V gives CDR1 SEHNR, CDR2 FQNEAQ (reference sequence). CDR3 sequence (DNA): TGTGCCAGCAGCTTGGCGTTGGCGGCGAACACTGAAGCTTTCTTT. This translates into CASSLALAANTEAFF.

Many counts were recorded for this clonotype. The rearrangement links TRBV28 to TRBJ2-7, with a possible D match to TRBD2 (7 bases). V was pared by 8 bases and J by 7 bases, with 15 bases between. This CDR3 has 12 amino acids. Germline V gene data show CDR1 as MDHEN and CDR2 as SYDVKM. CDR3 coding DNA: TGTGCCAGCGCCGAGGGGGGGCGGGAGCAGTACGTC. This codes for CASAEGGREQYV.

A remark on this clonotype: Just one base apart from a much larger clone, this may be a read error. J is TRBJ1-5 and V is TRBV15, with D possibly being TRBD1 (5 bases). The CDR3 is made up of 14 amino acids. Germline CDR1 is LNHNV and CDR2 is YYDKDF (reference sequence). The CDR3 nucleotides read TGTGCCACCGGCAGATACCAGGGTCATCAGCCCCAGCATTTT. Encoded protein: CATGRYQGHQPQHF.